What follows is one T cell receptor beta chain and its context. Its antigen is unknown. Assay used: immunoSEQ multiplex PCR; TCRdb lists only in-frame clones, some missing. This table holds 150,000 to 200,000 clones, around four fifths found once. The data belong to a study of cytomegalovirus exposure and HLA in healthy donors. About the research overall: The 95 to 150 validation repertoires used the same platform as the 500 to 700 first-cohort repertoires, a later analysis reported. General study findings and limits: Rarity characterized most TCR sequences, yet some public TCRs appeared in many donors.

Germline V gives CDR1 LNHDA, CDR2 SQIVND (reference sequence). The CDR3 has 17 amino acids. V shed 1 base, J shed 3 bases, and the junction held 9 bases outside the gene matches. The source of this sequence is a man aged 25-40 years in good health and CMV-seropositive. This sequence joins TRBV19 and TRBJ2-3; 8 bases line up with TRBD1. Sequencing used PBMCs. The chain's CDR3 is CASSIVWPGGRTDTQYF. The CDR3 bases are TGTGCCAGTAGTATAGTCTGGCCAGGGGGCCGGACAGATACGCAGTATTTT.